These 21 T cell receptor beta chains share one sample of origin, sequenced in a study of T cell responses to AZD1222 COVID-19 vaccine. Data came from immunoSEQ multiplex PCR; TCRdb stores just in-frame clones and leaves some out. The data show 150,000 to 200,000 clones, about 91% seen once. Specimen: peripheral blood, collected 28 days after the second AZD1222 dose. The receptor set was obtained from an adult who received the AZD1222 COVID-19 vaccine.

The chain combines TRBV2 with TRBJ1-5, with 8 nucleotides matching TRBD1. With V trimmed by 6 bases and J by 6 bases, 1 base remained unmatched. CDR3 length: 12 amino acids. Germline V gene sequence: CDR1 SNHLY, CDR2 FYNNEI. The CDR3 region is CASRDRGQPQHF. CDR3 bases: TGTGCCAGCAGAGACAGGGGTCAGCCCCAGCATTTT.

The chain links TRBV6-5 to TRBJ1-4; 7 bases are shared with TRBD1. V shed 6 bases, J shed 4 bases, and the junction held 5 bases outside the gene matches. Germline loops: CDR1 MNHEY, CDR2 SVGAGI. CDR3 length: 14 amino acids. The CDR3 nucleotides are TGTGCCAGCAGGGTGGGACAGCTTAATGAAAAACTGTTTTTT. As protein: CASRVGQLNEKLFF.

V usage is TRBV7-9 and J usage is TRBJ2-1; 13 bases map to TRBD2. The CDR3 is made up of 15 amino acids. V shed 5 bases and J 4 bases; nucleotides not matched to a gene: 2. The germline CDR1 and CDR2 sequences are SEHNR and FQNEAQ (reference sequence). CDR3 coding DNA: TGTGCCAGCAGCCGACTAGCGGGGGGTTACAATGAGCAGTTCTTC. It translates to CASSRLAGGYNEQFF.

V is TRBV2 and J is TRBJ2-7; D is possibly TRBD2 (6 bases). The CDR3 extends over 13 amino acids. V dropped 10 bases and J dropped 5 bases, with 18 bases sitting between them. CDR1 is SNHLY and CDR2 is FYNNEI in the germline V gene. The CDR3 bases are TGTGCCATCCTCCTCGGGGGTATAAACGAGCAGTACTTC. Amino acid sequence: CAILLGGINEQYF. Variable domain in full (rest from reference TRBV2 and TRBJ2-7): EPEVTQTPSHQVTQMGQEVILRCVPISNHLYFYWYRQILGQKVEFLVSFYNNEISEKSEIFDDQFSVERPDGSNFTLKIRSTKLEDSAMYFCAILLGGINEQYFGPGTRLTVT.

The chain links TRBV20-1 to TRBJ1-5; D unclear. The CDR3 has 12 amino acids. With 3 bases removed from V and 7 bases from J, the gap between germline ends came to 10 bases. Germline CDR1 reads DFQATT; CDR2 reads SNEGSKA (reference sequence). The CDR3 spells CSASRRSQPQHF. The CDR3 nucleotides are TGCAGTGCTAGTAGGAGATCCCAGCCCCAGCATTTT.

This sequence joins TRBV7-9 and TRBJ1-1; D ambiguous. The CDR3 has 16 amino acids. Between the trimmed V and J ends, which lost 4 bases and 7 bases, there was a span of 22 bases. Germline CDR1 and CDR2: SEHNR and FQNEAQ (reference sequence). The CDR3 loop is CASSSLIMEDGGEAFF. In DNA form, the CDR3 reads TGTGCCAGCAGCTCTCTAATTATGGAGGACGGCGGTGAAGCTTTCTTT.

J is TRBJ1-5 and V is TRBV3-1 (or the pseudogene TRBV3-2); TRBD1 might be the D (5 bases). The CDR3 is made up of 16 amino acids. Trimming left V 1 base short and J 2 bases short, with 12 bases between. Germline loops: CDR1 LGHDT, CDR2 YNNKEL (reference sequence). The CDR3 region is CASSQGGGWGNQPQHF. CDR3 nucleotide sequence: TGTGCCAGCAGCCAAGGGGGGGGATGGGGCAATCAGCCCCAGCATTTT.

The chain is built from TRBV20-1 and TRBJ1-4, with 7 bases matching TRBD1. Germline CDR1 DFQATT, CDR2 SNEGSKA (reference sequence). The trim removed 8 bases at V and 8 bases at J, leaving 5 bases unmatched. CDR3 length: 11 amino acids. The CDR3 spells CSFFRGEKLFF. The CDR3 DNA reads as TGCAGTTTCTTCAGGGGGGAAAAACTGTTTTTT.

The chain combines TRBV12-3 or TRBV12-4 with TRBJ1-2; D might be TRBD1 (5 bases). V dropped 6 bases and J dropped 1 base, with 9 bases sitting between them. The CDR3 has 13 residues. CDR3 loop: CASRRDGNYGYTF. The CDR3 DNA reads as TGTGCCAGCAGGAGGGACGGTAACTATGGCTACACCTTC.

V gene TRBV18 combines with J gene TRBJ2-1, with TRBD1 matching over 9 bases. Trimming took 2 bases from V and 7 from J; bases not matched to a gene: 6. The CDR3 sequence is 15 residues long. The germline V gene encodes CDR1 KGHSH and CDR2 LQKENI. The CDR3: CASSPEQGASNEQFF. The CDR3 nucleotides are TGTGCCAGCTCACCAGAACAGGGGGCGAGTAATGAGCAGTTCTTC.

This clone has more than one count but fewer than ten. The CDR3 nucleotides read TGTGCCAGCAGTTCCGAACAGTCAGGGGTTCAGCCCCAGCATTTT. Protein sequence: CASSSEQSGVQPQHF. This chain connects TRBV6-5 to TRBJ1-5; the D gene is possibly TRBD1 (6 bases). V was shortened by 4 bases and J by 6 bases, with 16 bases between the two germline ends. Per germline, CDR1 MNHEY and CDR2 SVGAGI. This CDR3 region has 15 residues.

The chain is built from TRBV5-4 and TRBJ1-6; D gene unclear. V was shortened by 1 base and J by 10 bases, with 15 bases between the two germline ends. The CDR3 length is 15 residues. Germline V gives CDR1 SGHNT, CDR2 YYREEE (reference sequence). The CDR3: CASSLLREASSPLHF. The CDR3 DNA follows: TGTGCCAGCAGCTTGCTCCGGGAGGCCAGCTCACCCCTCCACTTT.

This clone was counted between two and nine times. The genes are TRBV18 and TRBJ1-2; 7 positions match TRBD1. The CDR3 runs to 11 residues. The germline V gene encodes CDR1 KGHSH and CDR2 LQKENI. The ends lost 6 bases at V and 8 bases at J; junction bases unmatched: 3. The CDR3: CASSATGGYTF. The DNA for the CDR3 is TGTGCCAGCTCGGCGACAGGGGGCTACACCTTC. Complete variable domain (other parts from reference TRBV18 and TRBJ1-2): NAGVMQNPRHLVRRRGQEARLRCSPMKGHSHVYWYRQLPEEGLKFMVYLQKENIIDESGMPKERFSAEFPKEGPSILRIQQVVRGDSAAYFCASSATGGYTFGSGTRLTVV.

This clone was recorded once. As DNA, the CDR3 is TGTGCCAGCAGCCAAGCCGATAGGGACACTGAAGCTTTCTTT. Translated: CASSQADRDTEAFF. This chain connects TRBV3-1 (or the pseudogene TRBV3-2) to TRBJ1-1; D is undetermined. Trimming shortened V by 1 base and J by 3 bases, and 9 bases separated the two germline ends. Germline V gene data show CDR1 as LGHDT and CDR2 as YNNKEL (reference sequence). The CDR3 extends over 14 amino acids.

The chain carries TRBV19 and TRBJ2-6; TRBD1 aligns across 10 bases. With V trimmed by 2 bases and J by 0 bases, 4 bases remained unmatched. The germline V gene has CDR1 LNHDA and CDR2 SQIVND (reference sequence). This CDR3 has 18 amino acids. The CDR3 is CASSIRDRGFSGANVLTF. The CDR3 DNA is TGTGCCAGTAGTATACGGGACAGGGGTTTCTCTGGGGCCAACGTCCTGACTTTC.

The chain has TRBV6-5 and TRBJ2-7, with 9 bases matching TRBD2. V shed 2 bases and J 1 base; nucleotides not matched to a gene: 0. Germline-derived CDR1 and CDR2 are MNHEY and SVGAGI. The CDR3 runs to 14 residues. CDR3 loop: CASSYAGGSYEQYF. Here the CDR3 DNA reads TGTGCCAGCAGTTACGCGGGGGGGTCCTACGAGCAGTACTTC.

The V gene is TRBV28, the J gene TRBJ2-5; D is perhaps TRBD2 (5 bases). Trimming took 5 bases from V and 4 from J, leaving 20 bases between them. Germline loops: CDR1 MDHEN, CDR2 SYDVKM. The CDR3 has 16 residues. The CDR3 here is CASSTRASPARETQYF. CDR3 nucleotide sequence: TGTGCCAGCAGTACTAGGGCTTCCCCCGCGAGAGAGACCCAGTACTTC.

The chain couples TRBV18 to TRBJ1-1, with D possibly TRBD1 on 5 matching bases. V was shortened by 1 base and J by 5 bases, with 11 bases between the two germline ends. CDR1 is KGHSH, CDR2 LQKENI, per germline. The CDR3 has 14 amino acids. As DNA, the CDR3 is TGTGCCAGCTCACCACGCGGGGGGAGAACTGAAGCTTTCTTT. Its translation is CASSPRGGRTEAFF.

The CDR3 DNA is TGTGCCACCAGCAGGGACAGGGCTGGCTACACCTTC. Translating gives CATSRDRAGYTF. This chain connects TRBV15 to TRBJ1-2; TRBD1 aligns across 8 bases. V lost 3 bases, J lost 7 bases, and 1 base stayed unmatched. CDR3 length: 12 residues. CDR1 is LNHNV, CDR2 YYDKDF, per germline (reference sequence).

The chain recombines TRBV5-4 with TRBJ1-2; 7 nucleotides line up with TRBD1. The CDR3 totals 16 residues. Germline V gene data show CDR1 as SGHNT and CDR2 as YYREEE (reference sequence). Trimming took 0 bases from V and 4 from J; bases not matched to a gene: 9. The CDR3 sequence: CASSLGQGVEIYGYTF. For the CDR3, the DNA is TGTGCCAGCAGCTTGGGGCAGGGGGTAGAGATCTATGGCTACACCTTC.

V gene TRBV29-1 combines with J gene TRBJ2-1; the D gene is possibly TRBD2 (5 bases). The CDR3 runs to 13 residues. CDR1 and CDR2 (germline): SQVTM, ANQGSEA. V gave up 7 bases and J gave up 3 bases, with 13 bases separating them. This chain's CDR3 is CSGTQNGYNEQFF. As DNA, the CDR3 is TGCAGCGGGACTCAAAATGGCTACAATGAGCAGTTCTTC.